This T cell receptor beta chain stems from a study of T cell responses to AZD1222 COVID-19 vaccine. This clone showed up just once. V was pared by 7 bases and J by 2 bases, with 15 bases between. Per germline, CDR1 SEHNR and CDR2 FQNEAQ (reference sequence). This CDR3 is built from 15 residues. Sequencing was performed with immunoSEQ multiplex PCR; in TCRdb, only in-frame clones are kept and a portion is missing. The table lists more than 110,000 clones, over 75% of them singletons. The genes are TRBV7-9 and TRBJ1-3; the D gene is possibly TRBD1 (5 bases). The source material was peripheral blood, sampled on day 0 of AZD1222 vaccination. This sequence was found in an adult in good health. CDR3: CASIPRDQAGNTIYF. CDR3 coding DNA: TGTGCCAGCATCCCTCGGGACCAAGCTGGAAACACCATATATTTT.